Sequencing of this T cell receptor (beta chain) was carried out in a study of T-cell memory formation after mild COVID-19. This CDR3 spans 13 amino acids. CDR1 is SGHKS, CDR2 YYEKEE, per germline (reference sequence). V was trimmed by 0 bases and J by 8 bases, leaving 9 bases between them. This clonotype was detected only a few times. Using its own MiXCR run on the 5' RACE reads, TCRdb lists one record per CDR3 protein. The sample carries some 410,000 distinct CDR3 sequences, more than 20% recorded once. The sequence came from an adult woman who had mild COVID-19 (a few samples of this study predate the infection). Cell type and time point are not known. This chain joins TRBV5-5 and TRBJ1-5; no firm D call. Source material: PBMCs or a T cell subset sorted from them (not recorded which). CDR3 residues: CASSLAGNKPQHF. In DNA form, the CDR3 reads TGTGCCAGCAGCTTGGCGGGGAACAAGCCCCAGCATTTT.